This T cell receptor (beta chain) derives from a study of Ad26.COV2.S vaccination and SARS-CoV-2 variants (dated by TCRdb to about 2021). Background on the whole study: Donors in the vaccine arm were drawn from COV1001, a multicentre, randomized, double-blind, placebo-controlled phase I-IIa trial testing Ad26.COV2.S in healthy adults. Ad26.COV2.S was given intramuscularly at 5x10^10 or 1x10^11 viral particles, as a single shot or as two shots 56 days apart. The specificity and breadth of SARS-CoV-2-reactive T cell receptors after Ad26.COV2.S vaccination were assessed by TCRbeta repertoire sequencing. A total of around 32 samples were included in the TCR-sequenced set, comprising roughly 19 Ad26.COV2.S vaccine recipients, 5 placebo recipients and 8 SARS-CoV-2 convalescent individuals. Trial participants were randomized into five groups of five, in which low-dose or high-dose Ad26.COV2.S was given once or twice, or placebo was given on both occasions. Investigators did not know the trial group allocation while performing experiments and assessing outcomes.

What the work shows at the level of the full study, not this receptor alone: Comparable non-spike TCR breadth was observed between vaccine and placebo recipients, consistent with only spike being contained in the vaccine. Higher spike-specific TCR breadth was observed in Ad26.COV2.S recipients than in placebo recipients (P = 0.0014). After vaccination, substantial breadth of spike-specific CD8+ and CD4+ T cell responses was reported. The study was not powered for comparison of responses between vaccine doses or regimens. It was noted by the authors that total T cell responses may have been underestimated by the TCR breadth and depth analyses.

The immunoSEQ Assay was the method used to sequence TCRbeta CDR3 regions. After extraction, genomic DNA underwent amplification by bias-controlled multiplex PCR, followed by high-throughput sequencing. Per the original workflow: To quantify the absolute abundance of each unique TCRbeta CDR3 region, sequences were collapsed and filtered. T cell fraction was estimated by normalization of TCRbeta template counts to usable DNA, with usable DNA being measured through amplification of reference genes present in all nucleated cells. Repertoire TCRs were annotated as SARS-CoV-2-specific when V gene, CDR3 amino acid sequence and J gene were exactly matched to a known reactive TCR set. MIRA supplied the reference SARS-CoV-2 TCR set, which was filtered for enrichment in COVID-19-positive ImmuneCODE repertoires so that public or cross-reactive TCRs were removed. Drawing on the MIRA antigens, annotated TCRs were analysed further at the level of specific ORF or position within ORF. Breadth was defined as the number of annotated unique rearrangements divided by the total number of unique productive rearrangements, and depth was defined as the summed frequency of the annotated unique rearrangements. Group comparisons of TCR breadth used two-sided Wilcoxon rank-sum tests. The clones in this table, taken by TCRdb from immuneACCESS, are in-frame only. Not every clone is retained; where verified, under half of the shortfall comes from an unresolved V gene, and the cause of the rest is unknown. V and J calls and clone size are given by that table; D and trimming were obtained from the DNA. This sample gives hundreds of thousands of clones in total; approximately 90% of them show up just once. Clones ranked in the top ten supply less than 15% of the sample.

Points on this clone: No antigen is known for it. The record has no base qualities; no much larger clone is one base away.

This specimen's treatment or condition label, per the study, means: about 20 received Ad26.COV2.S at low or high dose, single or two shots; about five received placebo; per-sample allocation not given. Repertoires of vaccine and placebo recipients were sequenced from samples taken on day 63 after the first injection. Between 29 July and 7 August 2020, Cohort 1b enrolled 20 to 30 adults aged 18-55 years at one site in Boston, USA. Ad26.COV2.S was a replication-incompetent adenovirus type 26 vector expressing a prefusion-stabilized SARS-CoV-2 spike protein from the original Wuhan strain. This receptor was identified in a person between 18 and 65 years old who received the Ad26.COV2.S COVID-19 vaccine or a placebo. This sample comprised peripheral blood, obtained in a trial of Ad26.COV2.S vaccine versus placebo.

The DNA sequence reads TGTGCCAGCAGCGCCAAGATCGGGACTAGCGGGACCGGGGAGCTGTTTTTT. This codes for CASSAKIGTSGTGELFF. Recombination joined TRBV9 with TRBJ2-2; 12 bases in between match TRBD2. V trim: 3 bases; J trim: 5 bases; unmatched bases: 8. From a lookup of the germline V gene, CDR1 and CDR2 are SGDLS and YYNGEE. Measured from the cysteine to the phenylalanine, the CDR3 is 17 residues long. Only the CDR3 DNA is retained, 51 bases long and in frame from the first base.